This TCR beta chain was obtained from a study of blood T cell repertoires in COVID-19. Study overall: COVID-19 samples collected from the United States, Italy and Spain covered acute and convalescent phases. From T cells, B-cell-depleted T cells, or PBMCs came the material, which was cDNA or gDNA.

The germline V gene encodes CDR1 LNHNV and CDR2 YYDKDF (reference sequence). The CDR3 loop spans 15 amino acids. Trimming left V 4 bases short and J 0 bases short, with 13 bases between. Original processing notes: How many nucleated cells were present was estimated from reference gene primer amplification. The assay was immunoSEQ multiplex PCR, and TCRdb's table has in-frame clones only and misses some. The V and J calls and the clone size are those of that table, but D and trimming were determined from the DNA. Of more than 25,000 clones in the sample, roughly 65% were seen once. This clone was observed a handful of times.

What was sequenced was peripheral blood. This clonotype was obtained from a human donor in a cohort sampled during active COVID-19. The chain carries TRBV15 and TRBJ2-7, with a possible D match to TRBD1 (5 bases). CDR3 bases: TGTGCCACCAGCAACAAGGGGCAGGACTCCTACGAGCAGTACTTC. Translation gives CATSNKGQDSYEQYF.